The 10 T cell receptor beta chains below come from one sample, sequenced in a study of blood T cell repertoires in COVID-19. Repertoires were generated with immunoSEQ multiplex PCR, while TCRdb's copy carries only in-frame clones and drops some. This repertoire shows 200,000 to 250,000 clones, less than 85% found once; its top ten account for 7.5% to 9%. The sample was peripheral blood. Receptor source: a woman of 80 years or more with COVID-19, enrolled during active disease.

The chain uses TRBV2 and TRBJ2-3; 9 bases are a match to TRBD1. Per germline, CDR1 SNHLY and CDR2 FYNNEI. The CDR3 spans 14 residues. The CDR3 DNA follows: TGTGCGATCGGGGACAGGGTATTCACAGATACGCAGTATTTT. Translated, it gives CAIGDRVFTDTQYF. Looking up the rest from reference TRBV2 and TRBJ2-3 gives the full variable domain: EPEVTQTPSHQVTQMGQEVILRCVPISNHLYFYWYRQILGQKVEFLVSFYNNEISEKSEIFDDQFSVERPDGSNFTLKIRSTKLEDSAMYFCAIGDRVFTDTQYFGPGTRLTVL.

The gene calls are TRBV15 and TRBJ1-4, with 7 bases aligning to TRBD1. There are 16 residues in the CDR3. CDR1 LNHNV and CDR2 YYDKDF come from the germline V gene (reference sequence). With 6 bases clipped from V and 8 bases from J, the junction kept 15 bases outside the gene matches. This chain's CDR3 is CATSPRRGEAEEKLFF. In nucleotides, the CDR3 is TGTGCCACCAGTCCCCGCAGGGGGGAGGCGGAAGAAAAACTGTTTTTT.

This chain connects TRBV25-1 to TRBJ1-1; 7 bases match TRBD1. This CDR3 comprises 14 residues. The V gene's germline CDR1 is MGHDK and CDR2 SYGVNS. V lost 6 bases and J lost 1; bases outside the gene matches: 5. CDR3: CASRQTGQNTEAFF. CDR3 DNA sequence: TGTGCCAGCAGGCAGACAGGGCAGAACACTGAAGCTTTCTTT.

The genes are TRBV11-3 and TRBJ2-2; TRBD1 matches 9 bases. CDR1 and CDR2 from the germline V gene are SGHNT and YENEEA. The CDR3 length is 14 residues. V trimming: 3 bases; J trimming: 13 bases; junction bases outside the gene matches: 9. CDR3 bases: TGTGCCAGCAGCTTTGCCCGGGGACAGGGAGGGCTGTTTTTT. Its protein product is CASSFARGQGGLFF.

The chain uses TRBV5-1 and TRBJ1-3; D remains unclear. This CDR3 region has 13 residues. Trimming removed 3 bases at V and 9 bases at J, with 13 bases between. The germline V gene has CDR1 SGHRS and CDR2 YFSETQ. The CDR3 sequence: CASSSGVESTIYF. The CDR3 bases are TGCGCCAGCAGCTCCGGAGTGGAGAGCACCATATATTTT.

The chain couples TRBV19 to TRBJ2-7; TRBD1 aligns across 11 bases. The CDR3 has 12 amino acids. Trimming cost V 9 bases and J 4 bases; bases outside gene matches: 2. Germline values: CDR1 LNHDA, CDR2 SQIVND (reference sequence). The CDR3 loop is CASGTGGYEQYF. In nucleotides, the CDR3 is TGTGCCAGCGGGACAGGGGGATACGAGCAGTACTTC.

V gene TRBV7-9 combines with J gene TRBJ2-1; the match to TRBD2 covers 10 bases. J gave up 0 bases and V 5 bases, and 10 bases lay outside the gene matches. There are 18 residues in the CDR3. CDR1 and CDR2 (germline): SEHNR, FQNEAQ (reference sequence). The CDR3: CASSLSGTSARSYNEQFF. The CDR3 nucleotides are TGTGCCAGCAGCCTCTCCGGGACTAGCGCGCGCTCCTACAATGAGCAGTTCTTC.

The chain joins TRBV7-9 to TRBJ2-2, with D tentatively TRBD1 (6 bases). V lost 5 bases and J lost 4, with 14 bases in between. CDR1 and CDR2 (germline): SEHNR, FQNEAQ (reference sequence). The CDR3 contains 15 residues. CDR3 sequence (DNA): TGTGCCAGCAGCGCGATTCTAGGGGGCACCGGGGAGCTGTTTTTT. Translated, it gives CASSAILGGTGELFF. The whole variable domain, filled in from reference TRBV7-9 and TRBJ2-2, reads DTGVSQNPRHKITKRGQNVTFRCDPISEHNRLYWYRQTLGQGPEFLTYFQNEAQLEKSRLLSDRFSAERPKGSFSTLEIQRTEQGDSAMYLCASSAILGGTGELFFGEGSRLTVL.

The CDR3 protein is CASSEAPGSRAFF. The DNA of the CDR3 is TGTGCCAGCAGTGAAGCACCGGGATCTAGAGCTTTCTTT. This sequence joins TRBV6-1 and TRBJ1-1, with D unclear. Germline V gene sequence: CDR1 MNHNS, CDR2 SASEGT. The germline V and J ends were trimmed by 0 bases and 10 bases, with 12 bases remaining between them. This CDR3 is built from 13 residues.

The gene calls are TRBV9 and TRBJ2-6; 7 bases are shared with TRBD2. V dropped 0 bases and J dropped 3; count of bases not matched to a gene: 3. This CDR3 is built from 16 residues. The germline CDR1 and CDR2 sequences are SGDLS and YYNGEE. CDR3 amino acids: CASSVAGGLGANVLTF. The CDR3 DNA sequence: TGTGCCAGCAGCGTAGCGGGAGGCCTTGGGGCCAACGTCCTGACTTTC.